This T cell receptor (beta chain) was found in a study of regulatory dendritic cells for organ transplantation. The wider study: Monocytes received vitamin D3 on days 0 and 4, IL-10 on day 4.

Assay: immunoSEQ multiplex PCR; the TCRdb copy retains only in-frame clones and omits some. The table records roughly 12,000 clones, roughly 86% of them present only once. There are 11 residues in the CDR3. Germline CDR1 and CDR2: SEHNR and FQNEAQ (reference sequence). The ends were cut back, 8 bases at V and 6 bases at J, with 11 bases in the middle. The study, taken as a whole, reports: Of resting T cell subsets, memory CD8+ had the most alloreactive clonotypes. Memory CD8+ clonal expansion seemed more limited with regulatory than mature dendritic cells.

Details on this clone: Antigen specificity is unknown.

Allogeneic regulatory or mature dendritic cells were co-cultured for more than 4 days with CFSE-labeled sorted T cells at 1:10. This sequence joins TRBV7-9 and TRBJ2-7; D is unresolved. This TCR came from a human donor in good health. The specimen was naive CD8+ T cells from blood cultured with dendritic cells. Noted subset: CD45RA+ naive T cells. Here the CDR3 DNA reads TGTGCCAGCTCGTCAGGCAGCGAGCAGTACTTC. Its translation is CASSSGSEQYF.